One sample yielded the 26 T cell receptor beta chains listed below, sequenced in a study of blood T cell repertoires in COVID-19. Only in-frame clones appear in the TCRdb table, and some are missing; sequencing was by immunoSEQ multiplex PCR. The sample yields 150,000 to 250,000 clones, 94% seen once. The sample consisted of peripheral blood. The receptors derive from a man between 25 and 39 years old with COVID-19, enrolled during active disease.

The chain joins TRBV6-6 to TRBJ1-2, with TRBD1 identical over 8 bases. Germline loops: CDR1 MNHNY, CDR2 SVGAGI (reference sequence). V lost 10 bases and J lost 4; bases outside the gene matches: 11. This CDR3 is 14 amino acids long. CDR3 sequence: CAIKRTGSPYGYTF. CDR3 sequence (DNA): TGTGCCATAAAACGGACAGGGAGTCCCTATGGCTACACCTTC.

The genes are TRBV19 and TRBJ1-3, with a tentative D call TRBD1 (5 bases). Trimming shortened V by 3 bases and J by 2 bases, and 8 bases separated the two germline ends. This CDR3 spans 14 amino acids. Germline V gives CDR1 LNHDA, CDR2 SQIVND (reference sequence). The CDR3 bases are TGTGCCAGTAGTATCAGGGAACCTGGAAACACCATATATTTT. Its translation: CASSIREPGNTIYF.

Comments on this clone: Other nucleotide sequences from this sample produce the same CDR3. V usage is TRBV18 and J usage is TRBJ1-1, with TRBD1 matching 7 bases. The CDR3 extends over 13 amino acids. Germline V CDR1 and CDR2: KGHSH, LQKENI. Trimming cost V 4 bases and J 3 bases; bases outside gene matches: 2. The CDR3 loop is CASSLTGDTEAFF. The CDR3 DNA reads TGTGCCAGCTCACTTACAGGGGACACTGAAGCTTTCTTT.

The chain joins TRBV15 to TRBJ1-6, with no clear D. This CDR3 region has 15 residues. V was trimmed by 0 bases and J by 10 bases, leaving 13 bases between them. Germline lookup yields CDR1 LNHNV and CDR2 YYDKDF (reference sequence). The DNA of the CDR3 is TGTGCCACCAGCAGAGATGGGAGTCGGGGATCACCCCTCCACTTT. Its translation: CATSRDGSRGSPLHF.

J is TRBJ2-1 and V is TRBV19; TRBD2 matches at 9 bases. The CDR3 is 17 amino acids. From germline, CDR1 is LNHDA and CDR2 SQIVND (reference sequence). Trimming removed 3 bases from V and 2 bases from J; junction bases left unmatched: 8. CDR3 nucleotides: TGTGCCAGTAGTATTTCTCTGGGCGGGGGGGCCTACAATGAGCAGTTCTTC. Residues: CASSISLGGGAYNEQFF.

This clone was observed once. This chain joins TRBV2 and TRBJ1-5; D is unresolved. CDR3 length: 14 amino acids. V was trimmed by 4 bases and J by 4 bases, leaving 11 bases between them. Germline V gene data show CDR1 as SNHLY and CDR2 as FYNNEI. Here the CDR3 reads CASSAIERNQPQHF. CDR3 in DNA: TGTGCCAGCAGTGCGATCGAGAGGAATCAGCCCCAGCATTTT.

The chain joins TRBV5-4 to TRBJ2-2, with 7 bases lining up with TRBD2. Germline V lookup: CDR1 SGHNT, CDR2 YYREEE (reference sequence). The junction had 10 bases not matched to a gene; V was cut back by 4 bases and J by 4 bases. The CDR3 is 16 residues long. CDR3 sequence (DNA): TGTGCCAGCAGCCGTCTCGGGGGGACGACCACCGGGGAGCTGTTTTTT. Amino acid sequence: CASSRLGGTTTGELFF.

This sequence joins TRBV10-3 and TRBJ2-7; 8 nucleotides agree with TRBD2. With 0 bases clipped from V and 2 bases from J, the junction kept 3 bases outside the gene matches. The CDR3 has 15 residues. Germline V lookup: CDR1 ENHRY, CDR2 SYGVKD. CDR3 DNA: TGTGCCATCAGTGAGTCGTTAGCGGGGACCTACGAGCAGTACTTC. This sequence encodes CAISESLAGTYEQYF.

CDR3 region: CASSLIIGGGLGDTQYF. The CDR3 DNA sequence: TGTGCCAGCAGCTTAATAATAGGCGGGGGTTTAGGGGATACGCAGTATTTT. This chain uses TRBV7-9 with TRBJ2-3, with 7 bases aligning to TRBD2. Germline V gives CDR1 SEHNR, CDR2 FQNEAQ (reference sequence). This CDR3 spans 17 amino acids. Unmatched junction bases numbered 14, after V lost 2 bases and J lost 6 bases.

The V gene is TRBV19, the J gene TRBJ2-3; possible D gene TRBD1, 5 bases. Germline loops: CDR1 LNHDA, CDR2 SQIVND (reference sequence). V shed 3 bases and J shed 6 bases, with 16 bases lying between them. The CDR3 spans 15 residues. CDR3 loop: CASSISGIAWDTQYF. CDR3 DNA sequence: TGTGCCAGTAGTATTTCAGGGATTGCATGGGATACGCAGTATTTT.

The rearrangement joins TRBV4-1 to TRBJ2-1; 8 bases are a match to TRBD2. The V gene end was trimmed by 1 base and the J gene end by 4 bases; junction bases not matched to a gene: 6. Germline-derived CDR1 and CDR2 are MGHRA and YSYEKL. The CDR3 length is 16 residues. The CDR3 nucleotides read TGCGCCAGCAGCCAAGCCCTACTAGCGGCTTACAATGAGCAGTTCTTC. Translation gives CASSQALLAAYNEQFF.

The rearrangement links TRBV5-1 to TRBJ1-1; possibly TRBD1 for D (6 bases). Germline V gene sequence: CDR1 SGHRS, CDR2 YFSETQ. The V end was cut by 3 bases, the J end by 3 bases, with 12 bases between. The CDR3 totals 14 residues. CDR3 sequence reads: CASSSGVGDTEAFF. The CDR3 region has the DNA TGCGCCAGCAGCTCAGGGGTCGGAGACACTGAAGCTTTCTTT.

This clone was seen only once. The CDR3 protein is CASSDPGLAGTDTQYF. The CDR3 DNA is TGTGCCAGCAGCGACCCCGGACTAGCGGGCACAGATACGCAGTATTTT. This rearrangement joins TRBV7-9 to TRBJ2-3, with 10 bases fitting TRBD2. This CDR3 is 16 amino acids long. Germline CDR1 reads SEHNR; CDR2 reads FQNEAQ (reference sequence). After removal of 5 bases from V and 1 base from J, the junction contained 6 bases not matched to a gene.

The CDR3 sequence is CASNAGGAYNEQFF. CDR3 coding DNA: TGTGCCAGCAACGCGGGGGGCGCTTACAATGAGCAGTTCTTC. V gene TRBV9 combines with J gene TRBJ2-1; 8 bases are shared with TRBD2. CDR3 length: 14 residues. V shed 6 bases and J 4 bases; nucleotides not matched to a gene: 6. Germline V gives CDR1 SGDLS, CDR2 YYNGEE.

The gene calls are TRBV27 and TRBJ1-4; 11 bases fit TRBD1. CDR1 is MNHEY and CDR2 is SMNVEV in the germline V gene (reference sequence). Trimming at V came to 8 bases and at J to 7 bases, leaving 6 bases not matched to a gene. The CDR3 is 14 residues long. CDR3 DNA: TGTGCCAGCGGACAGGGGGCAGTGGGTGAAAAACTGTTTTTT. Encoded protein: CASGQGAVGEKLFF.

The gene calls are TRBV11-2 and TRBJ1-1; no clear D gene. The CDR3 loop spans 13 amino acids. Looked up from germline, CDR1 is SGHAT and CDR2 is FQNNGV. CDR3: CAVRIRMNTEAFF. The CDR3 DNA is TGTGCAGTCAGGATCAGAATGAACACTGAAGCTTTCTTT.

V gene TRBV6-1 combines with J gene TRBJ1-2; D is possibly TRBD1 (5 bases). Trimming took off 2 bases at V and 4 bases at J, with 8 bases between the two ends. The CDR3 totals 13 residues. Germline CDR1 reads MNHNS; CDR2 reads SASEGT. The CDR3 is CASSERGGYGYTF. The CDR3 DNA sequence: TGTGCCAGCAGTGAAAGGGGAGGCTATGGCTACACCTTC.

This clone appeared a few times. J is TRBJ1-4 and V is TRBV19, with a tentative D call TRBD1 (6 bases). The V gene lost 4 bases and the J gene lost 8 bases, with 17 bases spanning the gap. The CDR3 loop spans 15 amino acids. CDR1 is LNHDA, CDR2 SQIVND, per germline (reference sequence). DNA for the CDR3: TGTGCCAGTAGTAATAGACAGGCGCTGTGGGAAAAACTGTTTTTT. This sequence encodes CASSNRQALWEKLFF.

This chain links TRBV7-2 with TRBJ2-5; the D is unclear. In germline, CDR1 is SGHTA, CDR2 FQGNSA. This CDR3 region has 15 residues. Trimming removed 2 bases at V and 1 base at J, with 11 bases between. The CDR3, as DNA: TGTGCCAGCAGCTTACGGGTGGTTACCCAAGAGACCCAGTACTTC. Its protein is CASSLRVVTQETQYF. The variable domain in full, with the rest retrieved from reference TRBV7-2 and TRBJ2-5, is GAGVSQSPSNKVTEKGKDVELRCDPISGHTALYWYRQSLGQGLEFLIYFQGNSAPDKSGLPSDRFSAERTGGSVSTLTIQRTQQEDSAVYLCASSLRVVTQETQYFGPGTRLLVL.

This chain joins TRBV5-6 and TRBJ2-7, with D tentatively TRBD2 (5 bases). Germline CDR1 and CDR2: SGHDT and YYEEEE. V was pared by 0 bases and J by 2 bases, with 9 bases between. CDR3 length: 14 residues. The CDR3: CASSLGLAPYEQYF. The CDR3 bases are TGTGCCAGCAGCTTGGGGCTAGCCCCCTACGAGCAGTACTTC.

The chain has TRBV19 and TRBJ2-7, with D possibly matching TRBD2 (5 bases). This CDR3 is 16 amino acids long. The ends were cut back, 9 bases at V and 0 bases at J, with 21 bases in the middle. From germline, CDR1 is LNHDA and CDR2 SQIVND (reference sequence). This chain's CDR3 is CASTKSSGRDSYEQYF. As DNA, the CDR3 is TGTGCCAGCACAAAAAGTTCCGGACGGGACTCCTACGAGCAGTACTTC.

V usage is TRBV18 and J usage is TRBJ2-1, with D unresolved. V was cut by 5 bases and J by 5 bases, with 7 bases left in between. CDR1 is KGHSH and CDR2 is LQKENI in the germline V gene. The CDR3 contains 12 residues. The CDR3 DNA reads as TGTGCCAGCTCAAGCCAAGACAATGAGCAGTTCTTC. Its protein product is CASSSQDNEQFF.

The rearrangement uses TRBV5-1 and TRBJ1-6; 8 bases agree with TRBD1. The CDR3 consists of 15 residues. V was clipped by 5 bases and J by 6 bases; unmatched bases: 7. CDR1 and CDR2 (germline): SGHRS, YFSETQ. The CDR3: CASSSQGASNSPLHF. In DNA form, the CDR3 reads TGCGCCAGCAGTTCTCAGGGGGCTTCTAATTCACCCCTCCACTTT.

The chain joins TRBV5-6 to TRBJ2-7; 7 bases are shared with TRBD2. Germline-derived CDR1 and CDR2 are SGHDT and YYEEEE. The CDR3 sequence is 15 residues long. V trimming: 3 bases; J trimming: 6 bases; junction bases outside the gene matches: 12. The CDR3 nucleotides read TGTGCCAGCAGCTCCACCGGGACTACGGGGAGCGAGCAGTACTTC. As protein: CASSSTGTTGSEQYF.

DNA for the CDR3: TGTGCTAGCCTGGGACAGGGTAGTCCTAACTATGGCTACACCTTC. Protein product: CASLGQGSPNYGYTF. The chain links TRBV12-5 to TRBJ1-2; 9 positions match TRBD1. V trimming: 9 bases; J trimming: 0 bases; junction bases outside the gene matches: 8. CDR1 and CDR2 from the germline V gene are LGHNT and FRNRAP. CDR3 length equals 15 residues. Supplemented by reference TRBV12-5 and TRBJ1-2, the full variable domain reads DARVTQTPRHKVTEMGQEVTMRCQPILGHNTVFWYRQTMMQGLELLAYFRNRAPLDDSGMPKDRFSAEMPDATLATLKIQPSEPRDSAVYFCASLGQGSPNYGYTFGSGTRLTVV.

The chain combines TRBV6-6 with TRBJ2-3; weak D call: TRBD2 (5 bases). V was pared by 6 bases and J by 6 bases, with 16 bases between. Germline V gene sequence: CDR1 MNHNY, CDR2 SVGAGI (reference sequence). This CDR3 spans 14 amino acids. In nucleotides, the CDR3 is TGTGCCAGCAGCCAGTCCTCCGGCGGGGATACGCAGTATTTT. Protein sequence: CASSQSSGGDTQYF.